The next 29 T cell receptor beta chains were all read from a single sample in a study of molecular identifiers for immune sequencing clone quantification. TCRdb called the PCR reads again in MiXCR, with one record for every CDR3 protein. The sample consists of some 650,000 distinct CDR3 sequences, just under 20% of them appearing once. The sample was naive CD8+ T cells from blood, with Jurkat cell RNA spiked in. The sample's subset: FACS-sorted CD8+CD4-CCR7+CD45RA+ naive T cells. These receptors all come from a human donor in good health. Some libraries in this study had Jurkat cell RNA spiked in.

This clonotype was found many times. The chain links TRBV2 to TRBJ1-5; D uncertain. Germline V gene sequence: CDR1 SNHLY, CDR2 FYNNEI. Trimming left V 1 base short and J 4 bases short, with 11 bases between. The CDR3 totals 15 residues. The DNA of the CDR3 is TGTGCCAGCAGTGAAGTGGGGAACAGAAATCAGCCCCAGCATTTT. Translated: CASSEVGNRNQPQHF.

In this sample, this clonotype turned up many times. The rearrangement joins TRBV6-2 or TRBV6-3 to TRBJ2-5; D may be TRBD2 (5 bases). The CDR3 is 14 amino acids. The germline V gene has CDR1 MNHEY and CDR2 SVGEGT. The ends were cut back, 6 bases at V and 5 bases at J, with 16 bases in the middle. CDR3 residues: CASSQTGMMETQYF. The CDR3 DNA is TGTGCCAGCAGCCAAACCGGGATGATGGAGACCCAGTACTTC.

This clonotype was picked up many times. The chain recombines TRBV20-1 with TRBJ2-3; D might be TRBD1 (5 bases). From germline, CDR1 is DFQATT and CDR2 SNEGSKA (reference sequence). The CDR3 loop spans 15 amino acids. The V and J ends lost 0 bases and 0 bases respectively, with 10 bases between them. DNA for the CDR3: TGCAGTGCTAGAGAATGGGCAGGGAGCACAGATACGCAGTATTTT. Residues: CSAREWAGSTDTQYF.

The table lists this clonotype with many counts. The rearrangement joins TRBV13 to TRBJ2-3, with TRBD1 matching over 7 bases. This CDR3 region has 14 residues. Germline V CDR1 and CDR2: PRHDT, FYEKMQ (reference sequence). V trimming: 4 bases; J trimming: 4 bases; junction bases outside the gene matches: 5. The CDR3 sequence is CASSSTGVADTQYF. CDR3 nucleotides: TGTGCCAGCAGCTCAACAGGGGTGGCAGATACGCAGTATTTT.

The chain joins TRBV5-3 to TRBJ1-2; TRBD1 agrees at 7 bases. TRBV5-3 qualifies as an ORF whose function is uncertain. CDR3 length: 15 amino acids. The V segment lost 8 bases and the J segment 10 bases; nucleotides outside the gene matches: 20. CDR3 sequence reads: CASSLEGAGDSDYTF. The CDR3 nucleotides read TGTGCCAGCTCTCTCGAGGGGGCGGGGGACTCCGACTACACCTTC.

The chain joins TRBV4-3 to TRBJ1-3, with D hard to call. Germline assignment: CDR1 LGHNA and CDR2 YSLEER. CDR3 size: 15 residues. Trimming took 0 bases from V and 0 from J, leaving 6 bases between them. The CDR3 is CASSQDLTSGNTIYF. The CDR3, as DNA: TGCGCCAGCAGCCAAGATTTGACCTCTGGAAACACCATATATTTT.

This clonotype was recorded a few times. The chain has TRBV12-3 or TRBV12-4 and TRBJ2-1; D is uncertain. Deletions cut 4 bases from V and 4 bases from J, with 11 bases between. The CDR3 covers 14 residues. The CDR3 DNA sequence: TGTGCCAGCAGTTCTACTCTAGGGTACAATGAGCAGTTCTTC. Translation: CASSSTLGYNEQFF.

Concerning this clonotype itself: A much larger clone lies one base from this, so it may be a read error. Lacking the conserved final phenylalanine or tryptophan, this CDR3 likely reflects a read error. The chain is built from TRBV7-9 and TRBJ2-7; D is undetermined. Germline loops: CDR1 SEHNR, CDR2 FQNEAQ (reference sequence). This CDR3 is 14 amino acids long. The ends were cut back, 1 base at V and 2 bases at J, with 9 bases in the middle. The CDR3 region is CASSLGLQAYEQYS. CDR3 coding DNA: TGTGCCAGCAGCTTAGGGTTACAAGCCTACGAGCAGTACTCC.

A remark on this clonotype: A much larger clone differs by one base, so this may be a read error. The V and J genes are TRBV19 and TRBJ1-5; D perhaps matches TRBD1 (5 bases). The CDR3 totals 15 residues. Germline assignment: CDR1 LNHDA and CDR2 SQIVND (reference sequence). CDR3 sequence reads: CAGSIASRGVQPQHF. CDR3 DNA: TGTGCCGGTAGTATAGCCTCGCGGGGGGTCCAGCCCCAGCATTTT.

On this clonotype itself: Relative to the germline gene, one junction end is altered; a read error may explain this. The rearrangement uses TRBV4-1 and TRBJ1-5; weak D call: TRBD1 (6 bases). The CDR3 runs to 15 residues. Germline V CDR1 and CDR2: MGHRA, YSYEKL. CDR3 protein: CASSQGAASSQPQHF. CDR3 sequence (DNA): TGCGCCAGCAGCCAGGGGGCCGCGAGCAGTCAGCCCCAGCATTTT.

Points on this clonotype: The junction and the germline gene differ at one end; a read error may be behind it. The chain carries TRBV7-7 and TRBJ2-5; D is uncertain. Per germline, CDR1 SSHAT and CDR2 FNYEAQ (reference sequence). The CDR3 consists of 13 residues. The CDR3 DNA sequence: TGTGCTAGCAGCCAGGACGGCCCAGAGACCCAGTACTTC. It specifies CASSQDGPETQYF.

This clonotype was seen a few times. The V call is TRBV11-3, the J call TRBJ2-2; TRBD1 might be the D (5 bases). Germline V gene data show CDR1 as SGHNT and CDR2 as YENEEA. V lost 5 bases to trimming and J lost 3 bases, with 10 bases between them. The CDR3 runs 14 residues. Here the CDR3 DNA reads TGTGCCAGCAGCCAGACAGACTACACCGGGGAGCTGTTTTTT. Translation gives CASSQTDYTGELFF. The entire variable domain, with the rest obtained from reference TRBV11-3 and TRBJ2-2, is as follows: EAGVVQSPRYKIIEKKQPVAFWCNPISGHNTLYWYLQNLGQGPELLIRYENEEAVDDSQLPKDRFSAERLKGVDSTLKIQPAELGDSAVYLCASSQTDYTGELFFGEGSRLTVL.

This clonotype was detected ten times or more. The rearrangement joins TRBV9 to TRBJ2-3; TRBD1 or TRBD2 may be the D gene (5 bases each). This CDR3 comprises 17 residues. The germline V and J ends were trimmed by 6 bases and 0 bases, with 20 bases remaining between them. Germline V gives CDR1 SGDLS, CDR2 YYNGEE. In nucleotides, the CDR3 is TGTGCCAGCAACTCCCCCCGAGGGGCCGCTAGCACAGATACGCAGTATTTT. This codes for CASNSPRGAASTDTQYF.

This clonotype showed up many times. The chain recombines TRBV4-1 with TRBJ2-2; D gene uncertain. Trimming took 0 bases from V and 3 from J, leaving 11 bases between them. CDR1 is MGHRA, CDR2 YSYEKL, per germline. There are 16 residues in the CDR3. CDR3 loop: CASSQDFFVHTGELFF. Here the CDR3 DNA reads TGCGCCAGCAGCCAAGACTTTTTCGTACACACCGGGGAGCTGTTTTTT.

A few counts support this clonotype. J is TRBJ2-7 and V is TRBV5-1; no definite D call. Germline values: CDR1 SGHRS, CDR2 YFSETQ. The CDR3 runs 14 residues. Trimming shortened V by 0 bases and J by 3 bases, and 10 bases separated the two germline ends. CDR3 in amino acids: CASSLAEEIYEQYF. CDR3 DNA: TGCGCCAGCAGCTTGGCCGAGGAGATCTACGAGCAGTACTTC.

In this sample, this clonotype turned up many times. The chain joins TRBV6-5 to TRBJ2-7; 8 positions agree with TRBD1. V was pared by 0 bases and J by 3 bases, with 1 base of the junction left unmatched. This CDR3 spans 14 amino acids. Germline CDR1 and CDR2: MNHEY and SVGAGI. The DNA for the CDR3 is TGTGCCAGCAGTTACTCACAGGGGGACTACGAGCAGTACTTC. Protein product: CASSYSQGDYEQYF.

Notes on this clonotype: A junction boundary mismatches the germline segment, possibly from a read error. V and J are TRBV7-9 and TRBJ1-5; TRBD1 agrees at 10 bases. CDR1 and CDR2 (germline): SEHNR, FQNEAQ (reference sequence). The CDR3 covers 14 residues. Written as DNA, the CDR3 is TGTGCCAGCAGCAATGGGACAGGGGATCAGTCCCAGCATTTT. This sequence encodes CASSNGTGDQSQHF.

The CDR3 loop is CASSLESGEAFF. The CDR3 nucleotides are TGTGCCAGCAGCTTAGAGTCAGGGGAAGCTTTCTTT. This sequence joins TRBV7-2 and TRBJ1-1; TRBD1 is a possible D gene (5 bases). CDR1 and CDR2 (germline): SGHTA, FQGNSA. The CDR3 has 12 residues. Between the trimmed V and J ends, which lost 1 base and 8 bases, there was a span of 8 bases.

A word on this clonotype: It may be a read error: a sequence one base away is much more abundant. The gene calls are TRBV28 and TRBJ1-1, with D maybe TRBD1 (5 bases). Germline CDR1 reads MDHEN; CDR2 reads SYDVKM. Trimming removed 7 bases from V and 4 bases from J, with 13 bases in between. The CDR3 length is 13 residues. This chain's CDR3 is CASTLRGGTEAFF. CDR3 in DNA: TGTGCCAGCACCCTTCGGGGGGGCACTGAAGCTTTCTTT.

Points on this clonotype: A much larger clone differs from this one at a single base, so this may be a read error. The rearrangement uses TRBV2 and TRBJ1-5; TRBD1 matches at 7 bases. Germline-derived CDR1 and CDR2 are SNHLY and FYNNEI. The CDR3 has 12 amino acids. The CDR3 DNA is TGTGCCAGCGGACAGGCCCCTCAGCCCCAGCGTTTT. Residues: CASGQAPQPQRF.

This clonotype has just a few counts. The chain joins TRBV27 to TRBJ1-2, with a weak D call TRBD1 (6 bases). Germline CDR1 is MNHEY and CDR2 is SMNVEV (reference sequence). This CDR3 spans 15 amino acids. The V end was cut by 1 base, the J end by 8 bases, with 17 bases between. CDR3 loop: CASSLLGSGGGGYTF. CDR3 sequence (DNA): TGTGCCAGCAGTTTATTAGGGTCCGGGGGGGGCGGCTACACCTTC.

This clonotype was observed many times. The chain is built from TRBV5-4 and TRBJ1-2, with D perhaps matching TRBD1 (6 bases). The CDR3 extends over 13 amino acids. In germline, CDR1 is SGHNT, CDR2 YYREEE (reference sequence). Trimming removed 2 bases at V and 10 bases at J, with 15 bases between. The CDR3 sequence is CASSFGRGYFYTF. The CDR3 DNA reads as TGTGCCAGCAGCTTTGGCAGGGGCTACTTCTACACCTTC.

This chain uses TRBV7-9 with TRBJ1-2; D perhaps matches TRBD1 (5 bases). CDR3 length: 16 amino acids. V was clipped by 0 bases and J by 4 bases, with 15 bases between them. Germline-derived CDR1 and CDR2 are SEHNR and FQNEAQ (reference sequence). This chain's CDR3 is CASSLAPLFDSYGYTF. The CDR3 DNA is TGTGCCAGCAGCTTAGCGCCACTTTTCGACAGCTATGGCTACACCTTC.

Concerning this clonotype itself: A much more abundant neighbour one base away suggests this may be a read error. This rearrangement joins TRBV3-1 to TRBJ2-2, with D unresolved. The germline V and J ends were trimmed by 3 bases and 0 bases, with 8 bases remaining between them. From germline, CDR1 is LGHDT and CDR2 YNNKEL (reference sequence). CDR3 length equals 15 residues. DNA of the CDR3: TGTGCCAGCAGCCATGTGGGCGCGAACACCGGGGAGCTGTTTTTT. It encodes CASSHVGANTGELFF.

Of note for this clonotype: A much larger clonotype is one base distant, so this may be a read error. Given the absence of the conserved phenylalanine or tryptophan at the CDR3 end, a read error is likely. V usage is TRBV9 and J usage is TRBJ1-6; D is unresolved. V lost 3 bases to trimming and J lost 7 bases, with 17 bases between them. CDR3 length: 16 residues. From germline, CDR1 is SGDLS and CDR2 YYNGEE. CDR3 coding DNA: TGTGCCAGCAGCGGCGGAGAGGGATTTCGCAATTCACCCCTCCACTTG. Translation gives CASSGGEGFRNSPLHL.

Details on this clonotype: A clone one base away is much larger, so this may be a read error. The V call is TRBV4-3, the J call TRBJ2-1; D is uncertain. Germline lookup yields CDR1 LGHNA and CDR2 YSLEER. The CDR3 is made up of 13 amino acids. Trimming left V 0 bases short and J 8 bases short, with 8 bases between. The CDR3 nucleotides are TGCGCCAGCAGCCAAGATCTACCCCATGAGCAGTTCTTC. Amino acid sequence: CASSQDLPHEQFF.

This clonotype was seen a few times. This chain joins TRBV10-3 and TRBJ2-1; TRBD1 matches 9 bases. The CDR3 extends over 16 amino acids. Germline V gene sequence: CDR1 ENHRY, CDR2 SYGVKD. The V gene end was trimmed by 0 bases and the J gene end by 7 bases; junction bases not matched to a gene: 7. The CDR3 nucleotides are TGTGCCATCAGTGAGTCCAGGTGGGGACAGGGTAATGAGCAGTTCTTC. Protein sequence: CAISESRWGQGNEQFF.

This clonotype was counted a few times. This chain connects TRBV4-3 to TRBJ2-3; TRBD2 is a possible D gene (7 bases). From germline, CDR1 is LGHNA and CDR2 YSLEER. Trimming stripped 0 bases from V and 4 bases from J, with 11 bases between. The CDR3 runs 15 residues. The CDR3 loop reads CASSQEGGGADTQYF. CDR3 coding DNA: TGCGCCAGCAGCCAAGAGGGGGGGGGCGCAGATACGCAGTATTTT.

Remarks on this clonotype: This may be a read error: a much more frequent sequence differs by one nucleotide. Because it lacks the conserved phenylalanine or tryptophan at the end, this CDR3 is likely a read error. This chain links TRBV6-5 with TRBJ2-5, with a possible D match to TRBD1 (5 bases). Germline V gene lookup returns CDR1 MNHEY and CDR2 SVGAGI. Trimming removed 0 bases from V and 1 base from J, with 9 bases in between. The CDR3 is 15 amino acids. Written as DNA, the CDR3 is TGTGCCAGCAGTTACTCGGACACGATCCAAGAGACCCAGTACTCC. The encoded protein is CASSYSDTIQETQYS.